These 2 T cell receptor beta chains were sequenced from one sample in a study of blood T cell repertoires in COVID-19. The data were produced by immunoSEQ multiplex PCR, yet TCRdb's version contains in-frame clones alone and is incomplete. The sample contains around 430,000 clones, approximately 88% of which appear only once. Specimen: peripheral blood. The receptors were gathered from a woman between 50 and 59 years old with COVID-19, enrolled during active disease.

The genes are TRBV19 and TRBJ2-3; D may be TRBD2 (6 bases). The CDR3 spans 14 residues. The germline gives CDR1 LNHDA, CDR2 SQIVND (reference sequence). Trimming removed 7 bases at V and 0 bases at J, with 11 bases between. In DNA form, the CDR3 reads TGTGCCAGTACCGCGACTAGTAGCACAGATACGCAGTATTTT. This translates into CASTATSSTDTQYF. Full variable domain (outside the CDR3, taken from reference TRBV19 and TRBJ2-3): DGGITQSPKYLFRKEGQNVTLSCEQNLNHDAMYWYRQDPGQGLRLIYYSQIVNDFQKGDIAEGYSVSREKKESFPLTVTSAQKNPTAFYLCASTATSSTDTQYFGPGTRLTVL.

This sequence joins TRBV5-4 and TRBJ1-3, with TRBD1 as a possible D gene (6 bases). V lost 4 bases to trimming and J lost 1 base, with 12 bases between them. Germline V gene data show CDR1 as SGHNT and CDR2 as YYREEE (reference sequence). This CDR3 is 15 amino acids long. The CDR3 region is CASSPGTPSGNTIYF. The CDR3 bases are TGTGCCAGCAGCCCCGGGACACCTTCTGGAAACACCATATATTTT.